The rows below give T cell receptor beta chains drawn from one sample of a study of cytomegalovirus exposure and HLA in healthy donors. Profiling relied on immunoSEQ multiplex PCR, and the TCRdb table lists in-frame clones only, not all of them. In the table there are about 97,000 clones, approximately 70% of which are singletons. Sequenced: PBMCs. The receptors were gathered from a middle-aged man in good health and CMV-seronegative. The CDR3 runs from the conserved cysteine through the conserved F or W. Fields, in order: J gene, V gene, CDR3 protein.

TRBJ1-1	TRBV7-9	CASSFLTGGNTEAFF
TRBJ2-2	TRBV5-1	CASSLGFSANTGELFF
TRBJ2-2	TRBV6-9	CASSSLGTDTGELFF
TRBJ2-7	TRBV5-1	CASSLLPGVFLAYEQYF
TRBJ2-5	TRBV6-1	CASSGQRGPQETQYF
TRBJ2-5	TRBV5-1	CASSFIWGEETQYF
TRBJ2-5	TRBV2	CASRKTGLQETQYF
TRBJ2-7	TRBV6-1	CASSEAAGATYEQYF
TRBJ2-7	TRBV6-6	CASSTGPYEQYF
TRBJ2-1	TRBV5-4	CASSFDRGDYNEQFF
TRBJ1-1	TRBV29-1	CSVVPENTEAFF
TRBJ2-1	TRBV5-4	CASSLFSNEQFF
TRBJ2-1	TRBV9	CASSTLTSGDYNEQFF
TRBJ2-7	TRBV13	CASSFRDRDFYEQYF
TRBJ1-5	TRBV18	CASSHDTNQPQHF
TRBJ2-3	TRBV5-4	CASSLGTSGGGTDTQYF
TRBJ2-5	TRBV5-6	CASSLRGRRETQYF
TRBJ2-3	TRBV4-3	CASSNKNGGGLNTQYF
TRBJ1-1	TRBV9	CASSALGQGTTEAFF
TRBJ1-6	TRBV4-3	CASSQQTGTGFTPLHF
TRBJ2-6	TRBV4-1	CASSQDSSGANVLTF
TRBJ2-1	TRBV5-1	CASSLGLAGAFNEQFF
TRBJ2-5	TRBV9	CASSSHSGETQYF
TRBJ1-1	TRBV7-2	CASSFRPSGQGITEAFF
TRBJ1-3	TRBV7-3	CASSPGTGSGNTIYF
TRBJ1-1	TRBV7-9	CASSLKLEAFF
TRBJ2-7	TRBV5-8	CASSQDRPYEQYF
TRBJ2-3	TRBV6-5	CASSPTSRTDTQYF
TRBJ2-1	TRBV7-2	CASSPRQAGDHEQFF
TRBJ2-5	TRBV28	CASSTGGSTQYF
TRBJ2-7	TRBV11-3	CASSLDSGQGANEQYF
TRBJ2-7	TRBV27	CASSLLGAYEQYF
TRBJ2-5	TRBV13	CASRQAGWGEEIQYF
TRBJ1-2	TRBV15	CATSGAREGGDSNYGYTF
TRBJ1-1	TRBV13	CASNLGAGKGNTEAFF
TRBJ2-7	TRBV29-1	CSERRVGQYF
TRBJ2-2	TRBV5-1	CASSSSNTGELFF
TRBJ1-4	TRBV5-1	CASSLAPGGATNEKLFF
TRBJ2-1	TRBV7-8	CASSLQTGPNEQFF
TRBJ2-5	TRBV6-1	CASDRQGGGQETQYF
TRBJ1-2	TRBV19	CASQDRGDYGYTF
TRBJ2-7	TRBV29-1	CSVEFQVVGEVSGPYEQYF
TRBJ2-7	TRBV10-3	CAISAGGTWEQYF
TRBJ2-7	TRBV13	CASSSIQATLGQYF
TRBJ1-2	TRBV7-2	CASSLEPGQGYGYTF
TRBJ1-6	TRBV30	CAWSGQHSPLHF
TRBJ1-2	TRBV27	CASTSRDRPTNYGYTF
TRBJ2-5	TRBV6-5	CASSYSGGETQYF